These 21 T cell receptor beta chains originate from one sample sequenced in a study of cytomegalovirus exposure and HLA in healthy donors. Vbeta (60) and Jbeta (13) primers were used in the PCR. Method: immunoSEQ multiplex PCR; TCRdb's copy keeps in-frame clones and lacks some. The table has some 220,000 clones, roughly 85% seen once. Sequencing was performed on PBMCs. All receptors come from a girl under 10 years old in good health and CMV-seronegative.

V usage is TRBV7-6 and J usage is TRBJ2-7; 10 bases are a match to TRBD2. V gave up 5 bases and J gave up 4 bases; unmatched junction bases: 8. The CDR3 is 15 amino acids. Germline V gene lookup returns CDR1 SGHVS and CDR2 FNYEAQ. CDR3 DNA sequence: TGTGCCAGCAGCGGTCTAGCGGGAGCCCTTTACGAGCAGTACTTC. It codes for CASSGLAGALYEQYF. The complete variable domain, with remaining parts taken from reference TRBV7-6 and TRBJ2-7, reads GAGVSQSPRYKVTKRGQDVALRCDPISGHVSLYWYRQALGQGPEFLTYFNYEAQQDKSGLPNDRFSAERPEGSISTLTIQRTEQRDSAMYRCASSGLAGALYEQYFGPGTRLTVT.

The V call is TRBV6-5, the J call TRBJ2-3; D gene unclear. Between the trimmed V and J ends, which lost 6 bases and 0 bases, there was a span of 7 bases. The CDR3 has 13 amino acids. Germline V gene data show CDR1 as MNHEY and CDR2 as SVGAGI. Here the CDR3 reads CASRSPSTDTQYF. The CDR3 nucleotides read TGTGCCAGCAGATCTCCTAGCACAGATACGCAGTATTTT.

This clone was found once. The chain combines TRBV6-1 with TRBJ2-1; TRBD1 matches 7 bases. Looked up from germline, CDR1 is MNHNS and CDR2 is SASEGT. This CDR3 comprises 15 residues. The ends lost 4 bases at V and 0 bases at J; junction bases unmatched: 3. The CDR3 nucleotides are TGTGCCAGCAGTGCGGGACAGAGCTCCTACAATGAGCAGTTCTTC. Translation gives CASSAGQSSYNEQFF.

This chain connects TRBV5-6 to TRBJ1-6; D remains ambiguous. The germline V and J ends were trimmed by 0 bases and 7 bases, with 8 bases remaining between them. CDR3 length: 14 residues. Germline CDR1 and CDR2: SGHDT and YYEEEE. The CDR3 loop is CASSLVIANSPLHF. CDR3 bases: TGTGCCAGCAGCTTGGTAATAGCAAATTCACCCCTCCACTTT.

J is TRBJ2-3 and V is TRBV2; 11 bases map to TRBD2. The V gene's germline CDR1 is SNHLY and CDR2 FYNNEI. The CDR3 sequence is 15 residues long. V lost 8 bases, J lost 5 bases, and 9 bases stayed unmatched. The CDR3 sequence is CASEFVTSGEDTQYF. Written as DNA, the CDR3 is TGTGCCAGCGAGTTTGTGACTAGCGGGGAAGATACGCAGTATTTT.

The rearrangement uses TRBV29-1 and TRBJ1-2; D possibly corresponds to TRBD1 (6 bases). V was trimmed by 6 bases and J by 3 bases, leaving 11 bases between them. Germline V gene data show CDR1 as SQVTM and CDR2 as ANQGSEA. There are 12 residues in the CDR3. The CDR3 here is CSVYRVDYGYTF. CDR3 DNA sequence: TGCAGCGTCTACAGGGTTGACTATGGCTACACCTTC. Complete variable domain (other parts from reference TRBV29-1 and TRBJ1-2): SAVISQKPSRDICQRGTSLTIQCQVDSQVTMMFWYRQQPGQSLTLIATANQGSEATYESGFVIDKFPISRPNLTFSTLTVSNMSPEDSSIYLCSVYRVDYGYTFGSGTRLTVV.

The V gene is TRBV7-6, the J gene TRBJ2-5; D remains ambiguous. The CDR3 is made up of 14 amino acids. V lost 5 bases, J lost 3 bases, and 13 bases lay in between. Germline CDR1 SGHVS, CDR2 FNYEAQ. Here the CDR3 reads CASSPRLLKETQYF. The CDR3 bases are TGTGCCAGCAGCCCCCGACTGCTTAAAGAGACCCAGTACTTC.

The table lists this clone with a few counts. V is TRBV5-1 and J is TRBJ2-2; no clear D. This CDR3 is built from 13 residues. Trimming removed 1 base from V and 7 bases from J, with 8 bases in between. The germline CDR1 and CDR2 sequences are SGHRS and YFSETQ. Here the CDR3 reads CASSLNGNGELFF. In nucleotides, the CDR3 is TGCGCCAGCAGCTTGAACGGTAACGGGGAGCTGTTTTTT. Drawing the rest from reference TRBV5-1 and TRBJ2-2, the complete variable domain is KAGVTQTPRYLIKTRGQQVTLSCSPISGHRSVSWYQQTPGQGLQFLFEYFSETQRNKGNFPGRFSGRQFSNSRSEMNVSTLELGDSALYLCASSLNGNGELFFGEGSRLTVL.

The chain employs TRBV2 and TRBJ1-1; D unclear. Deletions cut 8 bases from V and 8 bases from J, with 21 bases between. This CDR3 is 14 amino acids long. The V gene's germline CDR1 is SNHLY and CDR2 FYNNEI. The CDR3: CASLLPGSSKEAFF. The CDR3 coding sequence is TGTGCCAGCCTCCTCCCGGGGTCAAGCAAAGAAGCTTTCTTT.

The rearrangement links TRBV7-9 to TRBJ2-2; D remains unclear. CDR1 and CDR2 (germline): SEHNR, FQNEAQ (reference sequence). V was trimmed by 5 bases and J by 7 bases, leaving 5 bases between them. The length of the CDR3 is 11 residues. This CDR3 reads CASSPLGELFF. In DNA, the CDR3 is TGTGCCAGCAGCCCACTCGGGGAGCTGTTTTTT.

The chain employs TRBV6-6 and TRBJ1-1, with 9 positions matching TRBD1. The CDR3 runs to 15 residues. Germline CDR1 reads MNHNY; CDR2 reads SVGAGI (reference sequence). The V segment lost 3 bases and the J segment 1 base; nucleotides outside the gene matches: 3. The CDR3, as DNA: TGTGCCAGCAGTTATCGACAGGGGGAGAACACTGAAGCTTTCTTT. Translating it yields CASSYRQGENTEAFF.

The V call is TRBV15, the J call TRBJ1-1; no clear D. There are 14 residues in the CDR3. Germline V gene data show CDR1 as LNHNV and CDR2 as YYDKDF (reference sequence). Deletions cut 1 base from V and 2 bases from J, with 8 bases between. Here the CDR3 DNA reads TGTGCCACCAGCAGAGGCGGGTACAACACTGAAGCTTTCTTT. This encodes CATSRGGYNTEAFF.

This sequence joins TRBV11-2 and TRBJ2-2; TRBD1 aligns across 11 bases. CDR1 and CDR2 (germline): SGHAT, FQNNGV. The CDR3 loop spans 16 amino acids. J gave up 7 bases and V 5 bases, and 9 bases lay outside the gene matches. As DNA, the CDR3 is TGTGCCAGCAGCCTGAGGACAGGGGGCGAGTACGGGGAGCTGTTTTTT. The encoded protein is CASSLRTGGEYGELFF.

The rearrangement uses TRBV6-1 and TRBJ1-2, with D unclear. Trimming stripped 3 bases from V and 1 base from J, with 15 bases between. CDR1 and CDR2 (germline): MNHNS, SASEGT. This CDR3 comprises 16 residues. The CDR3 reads CASSDFHRGFNYGYTF. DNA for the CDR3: TGTGCCAGCAGTGACTTTCATCGGGGTTTTAACTATGGCTACACCTTC.

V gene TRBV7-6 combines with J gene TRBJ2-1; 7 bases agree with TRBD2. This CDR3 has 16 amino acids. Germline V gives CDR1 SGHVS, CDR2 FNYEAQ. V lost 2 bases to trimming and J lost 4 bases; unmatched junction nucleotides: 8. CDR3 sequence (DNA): TGTGCCAGCAGCTTACTCGGACTAGGGGATTACAATGAGCAGTTCTTC. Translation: CASSLLGLGDYNEQFF.

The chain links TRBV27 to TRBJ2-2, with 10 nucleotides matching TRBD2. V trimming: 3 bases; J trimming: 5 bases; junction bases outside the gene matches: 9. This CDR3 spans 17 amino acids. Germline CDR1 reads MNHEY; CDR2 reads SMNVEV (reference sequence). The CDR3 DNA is TGTGCCAGCAGTTTTAGGTCAGCGGGAGGGTTAACCGGGGAGCTGTTTTTT. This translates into CASSFRSAGGLTGELFF.

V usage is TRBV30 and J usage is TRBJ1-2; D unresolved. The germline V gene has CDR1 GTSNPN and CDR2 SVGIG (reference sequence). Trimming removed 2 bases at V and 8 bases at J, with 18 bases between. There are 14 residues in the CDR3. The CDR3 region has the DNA TGTGCCTGGAGTTTGGAGCTTCCAAAGGAGGGCTACACCTTC. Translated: CAWSLELPKEGYTF.

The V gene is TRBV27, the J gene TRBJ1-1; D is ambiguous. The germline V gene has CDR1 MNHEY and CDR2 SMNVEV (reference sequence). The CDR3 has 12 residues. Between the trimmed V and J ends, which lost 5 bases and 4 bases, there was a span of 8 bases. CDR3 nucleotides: TGTGCCAGCAGTCCCCCTAGCACTGAAGCTTTCTTT. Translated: CASSPPSTEAFF.

In DNA, the CDR3 is TGTGCCAGCAGCCTAAAACTAGCCGCGGACGAGCAGTACTTC. It is translated as CASSLKLAADEQYF. This sequence joins TRBV4-2 and TRBJ2-7, with a tentative D call TRBD2 (6 bases). The ends were cut back, 4 bases at V and 5 bases at J, with 15 bases in the middle. CDR3 size: 14 residues. CDR1 is LGHNA and CDR2 is YNFKEQ in the germline V gene.

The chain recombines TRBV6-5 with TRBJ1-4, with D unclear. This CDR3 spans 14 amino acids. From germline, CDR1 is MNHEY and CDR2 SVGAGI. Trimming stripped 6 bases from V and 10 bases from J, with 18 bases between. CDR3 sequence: CASRYGLIEGKLFF. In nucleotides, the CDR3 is TGTGCCAGCAGATATGGGCTGATTGAGGGAAAACTGTTTTTT.

CDR3 coding DNA: TGCGCCAGCAGCCAAATGACAGGGAACCCTTACAATGAGCAGTTCTTC. Residues: CASSQMTGNPYNEQFF. The gene calls are TRBV5-1 and TRBJ2-1, with TRBD1 matching over 7 bases. Germline CDR1 reads SGHRS; CDR2 reads YFSETQ. Trimming at V came to 4 bases and at J to 4 bases, leaving 11 bases not matched to a gene. The CDR3 has 16 amino acids.